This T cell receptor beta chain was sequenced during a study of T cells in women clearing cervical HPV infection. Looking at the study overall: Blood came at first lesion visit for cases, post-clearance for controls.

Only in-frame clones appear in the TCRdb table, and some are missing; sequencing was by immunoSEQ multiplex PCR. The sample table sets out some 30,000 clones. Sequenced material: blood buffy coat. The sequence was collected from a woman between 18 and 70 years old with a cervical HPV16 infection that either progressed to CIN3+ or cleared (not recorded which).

Here the CDR3 reads CASSLEQASPLHF. The part of the CDR3 DNA that was read is TGTGCCAGCAGCTTAGAGCAGGCCTCACCC. The chain employs TRBV11-2 and TRBJ1-6; D gene uncertain. The read falls 3 residues short of the CDR3 end, and the missing part is taken from the germline J gene. V was clipped by 0 bases and J by 10 bases, with 7 bases between them. Germline V gives CDR1 SGHAT, CDR2 FQNNGV. The CDR3 is made up of 13 amino acids. Variable domain in full (rest from reference TRBV11-2 and TRBJ1-6): EAGVAQSPRYKIIEKRQSVAFWCNPISGHATLYWYQQILGQGPKLLIQFQNNGVVDDSQLPKDRFSAERLKGVDSTLKIQPAKLEDSAVYLCASSLEQASPLHFGNGTRLTVT.